The 8 T cell receptor beta chains reported below all come from one sample, sequenced in a study of response to subunit inactivated influenza vaccine. MiXCR, run by TCRdb on the RT-PCR reads, gives a single entry per CDR3 protein. Here the sample spans over 150,000 distinct CDR3 sequences, roughly 14% being singletons. Specimen: CD8+ T cells sorted from PBMCs, collected more than 4 days after vaccination. These receptors were taken from a man aged 50 to 59 who received an inactivated influenza vaccine.

This chain connects TRBV15 to TRBJ1-5; D unresolved. Looked up from germline, CDR1 is LNHNV and CDR2 is YYDKDF (reference sequence). V lost 5 bases and J 0 bases, leaving 17 bases between the germline ends. CDR3 length equals 17 residues. The CDR3 DNA sequence: TGTGCCACCAGCCCAAGAAGAGAGGAGTATAGCAATCAGCCCCAGCATTTT. It specifies CATSPRREEYSNQPQHF.

This clonotype was counted between two and nine times. The chain has TRBV7-6 and TRBJ2-2, with D unresolved. Germline CDR1 is SGHVS and CDR2 is FNYEAQ. V lost 0 bases, J lost 3 bases, and 5 bases lay in between. CDR3 length: 14 amino acids. The CDR3 DNA reads as TGTGCCAGCAGCTTAGCCGGGTACACCGGGGAGCTGTTTTTT. This codes for CASSLAGYTGELFF.

On this clonotype: A read error may be the cause here, since a much bigger clone is one base away. The chain recombines TRBV5-5 with TRBJ2-7, with 7 nucleotides matching TRBD1. The CDR3 contains 15 residues. V dropped 1 base and J dropped 2; count of bases not matched to a gene: 6. Germline V lookup: CDR1 SGHKS, CDR2 YYEKEE (reference sequence). DNA for the CDR3: TGTGCCAGCAGCTTGAGAGGGGGCTTTACCTACGAGCAGTACTTC. Translated: CASSLRGGFTYEQYF.

This clonotype was observed many times. The genes are TRBV7-9 and TRBJ2-3; D may be TRBD2 (6 bases). The CDR3 contains 12 residues. Per germline, CDR1 SEHNR and CDR2 FQNEAQ (reference sequence). V gave up 6 bases and J gave up 7 bases, with 11 bases separating them. Written as DNA, the CDR3 is TGTGCCAGCAGGGGAGGCCAAAATACGCAGTATTTT. Amino acid sequence: CASRGGQNTQYF.

This clonotype showed up many times. This chain joins TRBV11-2 and TRBJ2-3, with unresolved D. The CDR3 has 12 residues. With 5 bases removed from V and 4 bases from J, the gap between germline ends came to 7 bases. The germline CDR1 and CDR2 sequences are SGHAT and FQNNGV. The DNA of the CDR3 is TGTGCCAGCAGCCCTAGGCCAGATACGCAGTATTTT. Its translation: CASSPRPDTQYF.

Only a few counts were recorded for this clonotype. This chain joins TRBV12-3 or TRBV12-4 and TRBJ1-5; D perhaps matches TRBD1 (6 bases). V was shortened by 5 bases and J by 6 bases, with 14 bases between the two germline ends. The CDR3 loop spans 14 amino acids. CDR3 loop: CASSADRNVQPQHF. The CDR3 coding sequence is TGTGCCAGCAGTGCAGACAGGAATGTTCAGCCCCAGCATTTT.

In its sample, this clonotype was seen many times. The chain has TRBV7-6 and TRBJ2-7, with TRBD2 matching 12 bases. The CDR3 is made up of 14 amino acids. Germline assignment: CDR1 SGHVS and CDR2 FNYEAQ. V dropped 5 bases and J dropped 7; count of bases not matched to a gene: 6. The CDR3 spells CASSLTSGGSEQYF. In nucleotides, the CDR3 is TGTGCCAGCAGCCTGACTAGCGGGGGATCGGAGCAGTACTTC.

The genes are TRBV12-3 or TRBV12-4 and TRBJ2-5; TRBD2 aligns across 7 bases. This CDR3 contains 14 residues. The ends lost 7 bases at V and 5 bases at J; junction bases unmatched: 10. CDR3 in DNA: TGTGCCAGCAAATACCGGGGGGTCGGGGAGACCCAGTACTTC. Translation gives CASKYRGVGETQYF.